Listed below are T cell receptor beta chains from one sample, sequenced in a study of blood T cell repertoires in COVID-19. Only in-frame clones appear in the TCRdb table, and some are missing; sequencing was by immunoSEQ multiplex PCR. The data show 450,000 to 500,000 clones, roughly nine tenths seen once. The sequencing sample was made of PBMCs or T cells enriched from blood (not recorded which). The receptor set was obtained from a woman aged 55-75 years who had recovered from COVID-19. The CDR3 runs from the conserved cysteine through the conserved F or W. The order of the fields is D gene, V gene, clone size, J gene, CDR3 length, CDR3 protein, CDR3 DNA. The D gene is left open where the match is weak. Expanded clones are given a class, and other clones once, few, many or no size at all.

.	TRBV6-5	.	TRBJ2-2	11	CASSSRRELFF	TGTGCCAGCAGTTCGAGGAGGGAGCTGTTTTTT
.	TRBV18	.	TRBJ1-4	13	CASSPSRDEKLFF	TGTGCCAGCTCACCGAGCAGGGATGAAAAACTGTTTTTT
.	TRBV7-9	.	TRBJ1-5	14	CASSLGLPQETQHF	TGTGCCAGCAGCTTAGGACTGCCCCAAGAGACCCAGCATTTT
TRBD1	TRBV24-1	.	TRBJ1-2	14	CATSDGQGNYGYTF	TGTGCCACCAGTGATGGACAGGGGAACTATGGCTACACCTTC
TRBD2	TRBV4-1	.	TRBJ2-3	19	CASSLGLAGPGSSTDTQYF	TGCGCCAGCAGCCTCGGACTAGCGGGGCCCGGGTCAAGCACAGATACGCAGTATTTT
TRBD2	TRBV10-3	once	TRBJ2-5	14	CAISTSGGGETQYF	TGTGCCATCAGCACTAGCGGGGGCGGGGAGACCCAGTACTTC
.	TRBV12-5	.	TRBJ2-6	16	CASVLGRFAGANVLTF	TGTGCTAGTGTCCTTGGGAGGTTTGCTGGGGCCAACGTCCTGACTTTC
.	TRBV9	.	TRBJ1-6	16	CASSAQPGQDNSPLHF	TGTGCCAGCAGCGCGCAACCGGGACAAGATAATTCACCCCTCCACTTT
TRBD2	TRBV6-5	.	TRBJ2-2	14	CASTSGGLPGELFF	TGTGCCAGCACTAGCGGGGGGTTGCCCGGGGAGCTGTTTTTT
.	TRBV12-3/TRBV12-4	.	TRBJ2-1	12	CASSLDRGRQFF	TGTGCCAGCAGTTTAGACCGGGGGAGACAGTTCTTC
.	TRBV10-2	.	TRBJ1-1	13	CASSDGRSTEAFF	TGCGCCAGCAGTGACGGGAGGAGCACTGAAGCTTTCTTT
TRBD2	TRBV7-9	.	TRBJ2-3	16	CASSRAAGESTDTQYF	TGTGCCAGCAGCCGCGCCGCGGGGGAAAGCACAGATACGCAGTATTTT
TRBD1	TRBV9	.	TRBJ2-7	15	CASSPRTGLSYEQYF	TGTGCCAGCAGCCCAAGGACAGGGCTCTCCTACGAGCAGTACTTC
.	TRBV10-2	.	TRBJ2-2	16	CASRRGGSVDTGELFF	TGCGCCAGCAGAAGGGGGGGGTCGGTGGACACCGGGGAGCTGTTTTTT
TRBD2	TRBV28	.	TRBJ2-3	15	CASSFSGIGADTQYF	TGTGCCAGCAGCTTCAGCGGGATAGGCGCAGATACGCAGTATTTT
.	TRBV2	.	TRBJ2-1	15	CASSYGLSGYNEQFF	TGTGCCAGCAGTTACGGGCTCTCGGGGTACAATGAGCAGTTCTTC
.	TRBV6-1	.	TRBJ1-1	15	CASSEAGLGRGEAFF	TGTGCCAGTAGTGAAGCTGGGCTAGGGAGGGGTGAAGCTTTCTTT
.	TRBV7-2	.	TRBJ2-4	16	CASSLGYGTTKNIQYF	TGTGCCAGCAGCTTAGGGTATGGGACAACCAAAAACATTCAGTACTTC
TRBD1	TRBV7-9	.	TRBJ2-3	15	CASSLGDRATDTQYF	TGTGCCAGCAGCTTAGGGGACAGGGCGACAGATACGCAGTATTTT
.	TRBV27	.	TRBJ1-6	16	CASSLVAGSHNSPLHF	TGTGCCAGCAGTTTAGTCGCAGGGTCGCATAATTCACCCCTCCACTTT
TRBD1	TRBV11-2	.	TRBJ1-1	16	CASSLTLTGIIAEAFF	TGTGCCAGCAGCTTAACACTGACAGGGATAATCGCTGAAGCTTTCTTT
TRBD1	TRBV5-4	.	TRBJ1-2	15	CASSPTGQAWYGYTF	TGTGCCAGCAGCCCGACCGGACAGGCTTGGTATGGCTACACCTTC
TRBD2	TRBV6-2/TRBV6-3	.	TRBJ2-1	15	CASSSGLAGRYEQFF	TGTGCCAGCAGTTCGGGACTAGCGGGGAGGTATGAGCAGTTCTTC
TRBD2	TRBV4-2	once	TRBJ2-3	16	CASSQDRGGSTDTQYF	TGTGCCAGCAGCCAAGATCGCGGGGGAAGCACAGATACGCAGTATTTT
TRBD1	TRBV30	.	TRBJ2-2	18	CAWSVVRGQRSNTGELFF	TGTGCCTGGAGTGTAGTCAGGGGGCAGAGATCGAACACCGGGGAGCTGTTTTTT
TRBD1	TRBV10-3	.	TRBJ2-1	15	CAISDRDRGRNEQFF	TGTGCCATCAGTGACCGGGACAGAGGCCGCAATGAGCAGTTCTTC
.	TRBV25-1	.	TRBJ1-1	13	CASTKQGNTEAFF	TGTGCCAGCACCAAACAGGGGAACACTGAAGCTTTCTTT
TRBD1	TRBV19	.	TRBJ1-4	14	CASSLGTVNEKLFF	TGTGCCAGTAGTCTCGGGACAGTAAATGAAAAACTGTTTTTT
TRBD1	TRBV5-1	.	TRBJ1-3	15	CASSLGGTGGNTIYF	TGCGCCAGCAGCTTGGGGGGGACAGGAGGAAACACCATATATTTT
TRBD1	TRBV7-7	.	TRBJ2-2	16	CASSLRTGSNTGELFF	TGTGCCAGCAGCTTAAGGACAGGTTCGAACACCGGGGAGCTGTTTTTT
.	TRBV2	.	TRBJ1-1	14	CASSGTGVSTEAFF	TGTGCCAGCAGTGGGACGGGGGTGAGCACTGAAGCTTTCTTT
.	TRBV18	.	TRBJ1-6	14	CASSPTDGNSPLHF	TGTGCCAGCTCACCAACCGACGGGAATTCACCCCTCCACTTT
.	TRBV24-1	.	TRBJ2-7	12	CATRDNSYEQYF	TGTGCCACCCGGGACAACTCCTACGAGCAGTACTTC
TRBD1	TRBV4-2	.	TRBJ2-1	20	CASSQDHLTWTGDLDNEQFF	TGTGCCAGCAGCCAAGATCACTTAACCTGGACAGGGGATCTCGACAATGAGCAGTTCTTC
TRBD1	TRBV19	many	TRBJ1-2	16	CASSPLGQIYNYGYTF	TGTGCCAGTAGTCCCCTGGGACAGATCTATAACTATGGCTACACCTTC
.	TRBV10-2	.	TRBJ1-1	14	CASNPGVMNTEAFF	TGCGCCAGCAACCCAGGGGTCATGAACACTGAAGCTTTCTTT
.	TRBV7-2	.	TRBJ1-3	16	CASSLGTGISGNTIYF	TGTGCCAGCAGCTTAGGGACCGGGATCTCTGGAAACACCATATATTTT